The 4 T cell receptor beta chains given below trace back to one sample, sequenced in a study of T cells in Graves' hyperthyroidism and ophthalmopathy. Amplified TCR beta CDR3 regions derived from RNA transcripts. The HTBI primer set served for first-round RT-PCR of the TCR CDR3. Via MiXCR, TCRdb re-called the multiplex PCR reads, giving one row per CDR3 protein. This sample carries about 740,000 distinct CDR3 sequences, 11% to 15% of them seen once, and the ten largest clones take roughly 10%. The source material was blood. These receptors all come from a woman between 18 and 30 years old with Graves' hyperthyroidism.

The sample holds many counts of this clonotype. The V call is TRBV5-4, the J call TRBJ1-1; D unclear. V was trimmed by 4 bases and J by 8 bases, leaving 15 bases between them. Germline CDR1 and CDR2: SGHNT and YYREEE (reference sequence). The CDR3 contains 13 residues. The chain's CDR3 is CASSRNKFPEAFF. The DNA of the CDR3 is TGTGCCAGCAGCCGTAATAAATTCCCCGAAGCTTTCTTT.

This clonotype was observed at least ten times. This chain uses TRBV28 with TRBJ1-5; 10 bases line up with TRBD1. Germline V gives CDR1 MDHEN, CDR2 SYDVKM. Germline trimming cut 6 bases from V and 4 bases from J; bases unmatched to any gene: 6. The CDR3 is made up of 15 amino acids. DNA of the CDR3: TGTGCCAGCAGCCTACCGGGACAGGGGAATCAGCCCCAGCATTTT. It encodes CASSLPGQGNQPQHF.

The chain couples TRBV28 to TRBJ2-2; tentatively, D is TRBD2 (5 bases). This CDR3 is 15 amino acids long. Germline CDR1 is MDHEN and CDR2 is SYDVKM. Trimming shortened V by 4 bases and J by 3 bases, and 12 bases separated the two germline ends. The CDR3 DNA reads as TGTGCCAGCAGTTCATCCGGGAAATACACCGGGGAGCTGTTTTTT. This gives the protein CASSSSGKYTGELFF.

This clonotype was detected many times. This sequence joins TRBV20-1 and TRBJ1-2, with D uncertain. Germline V lookup: CDR1 DFQATT, CDR2 SNEGSKA (reference sequence). Trimming left V 3 bases short and J 8 bases short, with 10 bases between. The CDR3 runs 11 residues. The CDR3 here is CSARALAGYTF. The CDR3 coding sequence is TGCAGTGCTAGGGCCCTGGCCGGCTACACCTTC.